This T cell receptor beta chain was captured in a study of T-cell reconstitution after alpha-beta-depleted transplantation in children. Study-wide findings and caveats: Where alpha-beta T cells came from about two months after transplant was reportedly several hundred expanded graft clones. One year after transplant, T-cell counts and diversity came mostly from newly produced T cells. Where some patients showed high TCRbeta diversity at day 60, it came from recipient T cells and thymic progenitors that had survived.

The library targeted TCRbeta and was prepared with unique molecular identifiers. TCRdb independently ran MiXCR on the PCR reads; one entry per CDR3 protein. The sample holds 600,000 to 700,000 distinct CDR3 sequences, about an eighth seen once. Many counts were recorded for this clonotype. What it binds is not known. Germline V gives CDR1 ENHRY, CDR2 SYGVKD. The CDR3 covers 14 residues. The V end was cut by 11 bases, the J end by 0 bases, with 16 bases between. Material: PBMCs, obtained before TCRalphabeta/CD19-depleted stem cell transplant. The origin of this receptor is a girl aged 2 to 9 with congenital amegakaryocytic thrombocytopenia, due to receive a stem cell transplant. This rearrangement joins TRBV10-3 to TRBJ1-1; D uncertain. CDR3 nucleotides: TGTGCCGTCATGGGCGAGTCGATGAACACTGAAGCTTTCTTT. Translation: CAVMGESMNTEAFF.